This is a list of T cell receptor beta chains from one sample in a study of blood T cell repertoires in COVID-19. This table comes from immunoSEQ multiplex PCR, and its TCRdb copy is limited to in-frame clones, with some not included. The sample includes more than 110,000 clones, 75% to 90% of them seen just once. Sequences were obtained from peripheral blood. The source of these receptors is a man aged 55-75 years with active or convalescent COVID-19. CDR3s include the opening cysteine and the closing phenylalanine or tryptophan. A D gene is named only where the DNA matches it firmly. Clone size appears in some rows only: once, few, many, or a class for an expanded clone.

clone size | J gene | V gene | D gene | CDR3 protein | CDR3 DNA
- | TRBJ1-6 | TRBV7-2 | TRBD1 | CASSLGQFNSPLHF | TGTGCCAGCAGCTTGGGACAGTTTAATTCACCCCTCCACTTT
- | TRBJ1-6 | TRBV5-1 | - | CASSLFGQGNRSPLHF | TGCGCCAGCAGCTTGTTCGGCCAGGGAAATCGTTCACCCCTCCACTTT
- | TRBJ1-1 | TRBV6-5 | - | CASSPPNMNTEAFF | TGTGCCAGCAGTCCCCCCAACATGAACACTGAAGCTTTCTTT
once | TRBJ2-7 | TRBV29-1 | - | CSVPAAGRYEQYF | TGCAGCGTCCCTGCGGCAGGGCGTTACGAGCAGTACTTC
- | TRBJ2-1 | TRBV6-5 | TRBD2 | CASRPEAGAWGEQFF | TGTGCCAGCAGACCCGAAGCGGGAGCATGGGGGGAGCAGTTCTTC
- | TRBJ2-1 | TRBV6-5 | TRBD2 | CASSKTSGRGNEQFF | TGTGCCAGCAGTAAGACTAGCGGGAGAGGCAATGAGCAGTTCTTC
- | TRBJ1-6 | TRBV9 | - | CASSLEGDPDNSPLHF | TGTGCCAGCAGTCTAGAGGGGGACCCCGATAATTCACCCCTCCACTTT
- | TRBJ2-3 | TRBV7-6 | - | CASSLTGSTDTQYF | TGTGCCAGCAGCTTAACGGGTAGCACAGATACGCAGTATTTT
- | TRBJ2-2 | TRBV3-1/TRBV3-2 | - | CASSPRGANTGELFF | TGTGCCAGCAGCCCCCGCGGGGCGAACACCGGGGAGCTGTTTTTT
- | TRBJ2-6 | TRBV27 | TRBD1 | CASSRGQVQPGANVLTF | TGTGCCAGCAGCCGTGGACAGGTACAGCCTGGGGCCAACGTCCTGACTTTC
once | TRBJ2-3 | TRBV24-1 | - | CASSGTQGTDTQYF | TGTGCCTCCTCCGGGACTCAGGGCACAGATACGCAGTATTTT
- | TRBJ2-3 | TRBV27 | TRBD2 | CASSATSGGAYTQYF | TGTGCCAGCAGCGCTACTAGCGGGGGGGCATATACGCAGTATTTT
- | TRBJ1-2 | TRBV28 | TRBD1 | CASSSRQGHYGYTF | TGTGCCAGCAGTTCCCGACAGGGTCACTATGGCTACACCTTC
- | TRBJ1-2 | TRBV14 | TRBD1 | CASSPNPRGAHTF | TGTGCCAGCAGCCCGAACCCCAGGGGGGCTCACACCTTC
- | TRBJ2-7 | TRBV28 | TRBD1 | CASSEGGQTSYEQYF | TGTGCCAGCAGTGAAGGGGGACAGACCTCCTACGAGCAGTACTTC
- | TRBJ2-5 | TRBV6-2/TRBV6-3 | - | CASSYAGQETQYF | TGTGCCAGCAGTTACGCCGGCCAAGAGACCCAGTACTTC
- | TRBJ1-3 | TRBV5-4 | TRBD1 | CASSQGQGQGNTIYF | TGTGCCAGCAGCCAGGGACAGGGGCAGGGAAACACCATATATTTT
- | TRBJ2-1 | TRBV3-1/TRBV3-2 | TRBD2 | CASSGGLAGAEQFF | TGTGCCAGCAGCGGTGGACTAGCGGGGGCTGAGCAGTTCTTC
- | TRBJ1-2 | TRBV19 | - | CASSPGRGLRSYGYTF | TGTGCCAGTAGTCCAGGGAGGGGACTCCGTAGCTATGGCTACACCTTC
few | TRBJ1-2 | TRBV28 | - | CASSWDTGYTF | TGTGCCAGCAGTTGGGACACTGGCTACACCTTC
- | TRBJ1-4 | TRBV2 | TRBD1 | CASIRTGGMANEKLFF | TGTGCCAGCATTAGGACAGGGGGCATGGCTAATGAAAAACTGTTTTTT
- | TRBJ2-3 | TRBV7-6 | - | CASSLDGARTDTQYF | TGTGCCAGCAGCTTAGATGGGGCTAGGACAGATACGCAGTATTTT
- | TRBJ2-3 | TRBV9 | - | CASSSTSSMTDTQYF | TGTGCCAGCTCGAGCACCTCTTCAATGACAGATACGCAGTATTTT
- | TRBJ1-2 | TRBV28 | - | CASSPAGGNGYTF | TGTGCCAGCAGTCCGGCGGGGGGTAATGGCTACACCTTC
- | TRBJ2-5 | TRBV3-1/TRBV3-2 | TRBD2 | CASSSYTLAGGETQYF | TGTGCCAGCAGCTCGTACACACTAGCGGGAGGAGAGACCCAGTACTTC
once | TRBJ1-4 | TRBV28 | - | CASSVGQRGVNEKLFF | TGTGCCAGCAGTGTAGGTCAACGGGGGGTTAATGAAAAACTGTTTTTT
- | TRBJ2-7 | TRBV18 | - | CASSPERETLGEQYF | TGTGCCAGCTCACCCGAGAGGGAGACCCTCGGCGAGCAGTACTTC
few | TRBJ1-5 | TRBV6-5 | TRBD1 | CASVPGQGGPQHF | TGTGCCAGCGTCCCGGGACAGGGGGGGCCCCAGCATTTT
- | TRBJ1-2 | TRBV11-3 | - | CASSSFPDKGAYGYTF | TGTGCCAGCAGCTCCTTCCCCGACAAAGGGGCCTATGGCTACACCTTC
- | TRBJ1-1 | TRBV5-6 | - | CASSTYRNTEAFF | TGTGCCAGCAGCACATACAGGAACACTGAAGCTTTCTTT
- | TRBJ2-1 | TRBV10-3 | TRBD2 | CAIGGASGTNEQFF | TGTGCCATCGGAGGGGCTAGCGGGACCAATGAGCAGTTCTTC
once | TRBJ1-1 | TRBV30 | - | CAWSPGLRDGTEAFF | TGTGCCTGGAGTCCCGGCTTGAGGGATGGCACTGAAGCTTTCTTT
few | TRBJ1-6 | TRBV7-8 | - | CASSTGTYNSPLHF | TGTGCCAGCAGCACAGGGACCTATAATTCACCCCTCCACTTT
few | TRBJ2-1 | TRBV28 | TRBD2 | CASSGGTSVNEQFF | TGTGCCAGCAGTGGCGGGACTAGCGTCAATGAGCAGTTCTTC
- | TRBJ2-5 | TRBV4-2 | - | CASSQEAIQETQYF | TGTGCCAGCAGCCAAGAAGCTATCCAAGAGACCCAGTACTTC
- | TRBJ2-3 | TRBV5-6 | - | CASSFRPERWVSTHTQYF | TGTGCCAGCAGCTTTCGACCTGAGCGGTGGGTTAGCACACATACGCAGTATTTT
- | TRBJ1-5 | TRBV7-9 | - | CASSRGGFSQPQHF | TGTGCCAGCAGCCGAGGCGGGTTCAGTCAGCCCCAGCATTTT
- | TRBJ1-1 | TRBV3-1/TRBV3-2 | TRBD1 | CASSRQGGNTEAFF | TGTGCCAGCAGCCGACAGGGAGGGAACACTGAAGCTTTCTTT
- | TRBJ1-1 | TRBV4-1 | - | CASRGLLRGTEAFF | TGCGCCAGCAGAGGACTCCTTAGAGGCACTGAAGCTTTCTTT
- | TRBJ2-2 | TRBV24-1 | - | CATSPGAGELFF | TGTGCCACCAGCCCAGGGGCCGGGGAGCTGTTTTTT
- | TRBJ2-4 | TRBV20-1 | TRBD1 | CSASNRGSSLAKNIQYF | TGCAGTGCTAGTAACAGGGGATCATCCTTAGCCAAAAACATTCAGTACTTC
- | TRBJ1-3 | TRBV3-1/TRBV3-2 | - | CASSSEAHTIYF | TGTGCCAGCAGCTCAGAGGCACACACCATATATTTT
- | TRBJ1-1 | TRBV5-6 | - | CASSLYRVGTEAFF | TGTGCCAGCAGCTTGTACAGGGTGGGCACTGAAGCTTTCTTT
- | TRBJ2-5 | TRBV6-5 | - | CASSSPPRRETQYF | TGTGCCAGCAGCTCTCCCCCAAGGAGAGAGACCCAGTACTTC
- | TRBJ2-3 | TRBV18 | TRBD2 | CASSPGTSGGDTQYF | TGTGCCAGCTCACCCGGGACTAGCGGGGGAGATACGCAGTATTTT
- | TRBJ1-1 | TRBV28 | TRBD1 | CASSLGGTGGLEAFF | TGTGCCAGCAGTTTAGGTGGGACAGGGGGCCTGGAAGCTTTCTTT
- | TRBJ1-5 | TRBV5-5 | - | CASSILPNSNQPQHF | TGTGCCAGCAGCATACTACCAAATAGCAATCAGCCCCAGCATTTT
- | TRBJ2-7 | TRBV28 | TRBD2 | CASSPPGGYYEQYF | TGTGCCAGCAGCCCCCCCGGGGGGTACTACGAGCAGTACTTC
- | TRBJ2-2 | TRBV5-5 | - | CASSIGAGELFF | TGTGCCAGCAGCATTGGAGCCGGGGAGCTGTTTTTT